In this sample, the clone carrying this T cell receptor (beta chain) turned up once. This specimen belongs to a study of T cell changes during pregnancy in multiple sclerosis. TCRdb's table, derived via immunoSEQ multiplex PCR, lists solely in-frame clones and lacks some. The sample lists tens of thousands of clones; nearly 90% were seen once. V was clipped by 4 bases and J by 6 bases, with 21 bases between them. There are 16 residues in the CDR3. Germline-derived CDR1 and CDR2 are MGHDK and SYGVNS. The receptor was derived from a female donor in good health, enrolled as a control in a pregnancy study. Sequencing was performed on peripheral blood, taken after pregnancy. The chain links TRBV25-1 to TRBJ1-2; D is undetermined. The CDR3 here is CASSGTHNTGIDGYTF. DNA for the CDR3: TGTGCCAGCAGTGGGACCCATAACACGGGGATCGATGGCTACACCTTC.